This T cell receptor beta chain was retrieved from a study of T cells after yellow fever vaccination. This clonotype appeared many times. Study-level findings and limits: There was a small share of clonotypes that showed up in both the CD4 and CD8 compartments.

A process of 5'RACE template switching, which added a universal primer site and UMIs, was used to make TCR cDNA. TCRdb re-called the 5' RACE reads through MiXCR, storing one row per CDR3 protein. This table has approximately 10,000 distinct CDR3 sequences, approximately 5.3% appearing once. Germline lookup yields CDR1 MGHDK and CDR2 SYGVNS. The trim removed 2 bases at V and 8 bases at J, leaving 13 bases unmatched. The CDR3 is 16 amino acids. The V gene is TRBV25-1, the J gene TRBJ1-2; 8 nucleotides align to TRBD1. This material consisted of PBMCs, either bulk or a sorted T-cell subset (CD4+, CD8+, memory, or dextramer-sorted; not recorded which), taken on the day of the yellow fever booster vaccination. This receptor was identified in a young man who received the YFV17D yellow fever vaccine. DNA of the CDR3: TGTGCCAGCAGTGAACCGATTCTAGGGACAGGAGCGGGCTACACCTTC. This translates into CASSEPILGTGAGYTF.